The 8 T cell receptor beta chains listed next were all sequenced from one sample in a study of shared clonotypes between healthy human individuals. Data came from immunoSEQ multiplex PCR; TCRdb stores just in-frame clones and leaves some out. This sample has millions of clones, with 85% to 95% found just once. Sequenced sample: naive CD4+ T cells sorted from blood. The subset is: CD45RA+ positively selected. Receptors originate from a man aged 18 to 29 in good health.

The chain uses TRBV5-4 and TRBJ2-4; 8 bases fit TRBD2. This CDR3 spans 16 amino acids. Per the germline V gene, CDR1 is SGHNT and CDR2 is YYREEE (reference sequence). Trimming at V came to 0 bases and at J to 1 base, leaving 3 bases not matched to a gene. The CDR3 loop reads CASSLVPGGAKNIQYF. CDR3 bases: TGTGCCAGCAGCTTGGTCCCGGGGGGGGCCAAAAACATTCAGTACTTC.

The chain combines TRBV5-1 with TRBJ1-2, with 7 bases matching TRBD1. The length of the CDR3 is 14 residues. Germline V gene data show CDR1 as SGHRS and CDR2 as YFSETQ. The J segment lost 5 bases and the V segment lost 2 bases, leaving 6 bases of the junction unmatched. This CDR3 is CASSFEGGTYGYTF. The CDR3 DNA is TGCGCCAGCAGCTTCGAAGGGGGCACTTATGGCTACACCTTC.

V usage is TRBV2 and J usage is TRBJ1-5; possibly TRBD1 for D (6 bases). The CDR3 is 16 residues long. Between the trimmed V and J ends, which lost 7 bases and 2 bases, there was a span of 18 bases. Germline values: CDR1 SNHLY, CDR2 FYNNEI. As DNA, the CDR3 is TGTGCCAGCACTTTGGACAGCGGGAGGGGCAATCAGCCCCAGCATTTT. The encoded protein is CASTLDSGRGNQPQHF.

V and J are TRBV6-5 and TRBJ2-7; 7 bases align to TRBD1. CDR1 MNHEY and CDR2 SVGAGI come from the germline V gene. This CDR3 region has 15 residues. After removal of 8 bases from V and 1 base from J, the junction contained 11 bases not matched to a gene. In nucleotides, the CDR3 is TGTGCCAGCGGCCGACAGGGAATCCCGTCCTACGAGCAGTACTTC. This translates into CASGRQGIPSYEQYF.

CDR3 region: CASSPTAGGGEQYF. The DNA of the CDR3 is TGTGCCAGCTCACCAACAGCGGGAGGAGGGGAGCAGTACTTC. This chain connects TRBV18 to TRBJ2-7, with 9 bases lining up with TRBD2. Germline CDR1 and CDR2: KGHSH and LQKENI. The CDR3 runs 14 residues. J gave up 7 bases and V 2 bases, and 6 bases lay outside the gene matches.

The chain couples TRBV27 to TRBJ2-3; a weak D match, TRBD2 (5 bases). This CDR3 spans 15 amino acids. Trimming took off 4 bases at V and 5 bases at J, with 16 bases between the two ends. The germline V gene has CDR1 MNHEY and CDR2 SMNVEV (reference sequence). This chain's CDR3 is CASSSNDYLEDTQYF. CDR3 nucleotide sequence: TGTGCCAGCAGTTCCAACGACTACTTGGAAGATACGCAGTATTTT.

The genes are TRBV7-8 and TRBJ2-3, with a possible D match to TRBD2 (6 bases). Trimming left V 5 bases short and J 8 bases short, with 11 bases between. CDR1 is SGHVS, CDR2 FQNEAQ, per germline. CDR3 size: 12 residues. The CDR3 is CASSPVGGTQYF. In nucleotides, the CDR3 is TGTGCCAGCAGCCCAGTGGGGGGTACGCAGTATTTT.

This sequence joins TRBV19 and TRBJ1-1; 8 bases map to TRBD1. The germline V gene has CDR1 LNHDA and CDR2 SQIVND (reference sequence). Unmatched junction bases numbered 7, after V lost 4 bases and J lost 3 bases. This CDR3 contains 15 residues. The DNA of the CDR3 is TGTGCCAGTAGTACCCGACAGGGGTGGTACACTGAAGCTTTCTTT. Translating gives CASSTRQGWYTEAFF.